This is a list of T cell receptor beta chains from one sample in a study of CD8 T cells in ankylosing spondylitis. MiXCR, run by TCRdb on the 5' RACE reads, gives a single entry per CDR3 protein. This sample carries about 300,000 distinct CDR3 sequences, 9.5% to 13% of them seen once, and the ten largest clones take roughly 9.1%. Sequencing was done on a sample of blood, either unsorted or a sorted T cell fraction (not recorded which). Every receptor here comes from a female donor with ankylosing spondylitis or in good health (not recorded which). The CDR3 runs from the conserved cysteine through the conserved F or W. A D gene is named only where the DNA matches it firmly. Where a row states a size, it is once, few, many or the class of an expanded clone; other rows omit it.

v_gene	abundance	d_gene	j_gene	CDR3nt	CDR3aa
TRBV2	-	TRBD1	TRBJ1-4	TGTGCCAGCAGCGTCTTGATGACAGGGAATGAAAAACTGTTTTTT	CASSVLMTGNEKLFF
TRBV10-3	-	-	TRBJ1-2	TGTGCCATCCAACCCCAGGGAGCCAACTATGGCTACACCTTC	CAIQPQGANYGYTF
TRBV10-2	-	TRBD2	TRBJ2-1	TGCGCCAGCAGCGCCCTGGGACTAGCGGGAGCCCCCTACAATGAGCAGTTCTTC	CASSALGLAGAPYNEQFF
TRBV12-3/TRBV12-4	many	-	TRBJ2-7	TGTGCCAGCAGTTTTGAGGAGGGATCCTACGAGCAGTACTTC	CASSFEEGSYEQYF
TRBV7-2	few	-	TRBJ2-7	TGTGCCAGCAGCTTTTCCCCCAGTTGGGGGCAGGACGAGCAGTACTTC	CASSFSPSWGQDEQYF
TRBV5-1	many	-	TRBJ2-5	TGCGCCAGCAGCTCCGGGGCCAGTAGCGCTTCCTCCAGGGAGACCCAGTACTTC	CASSSGASSASSRETQYF
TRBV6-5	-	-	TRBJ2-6	TGTGCCAGCAGTTACCCCAATTCGGGCTCTGGGGCCAACGTCCTGACTTTC	CASSYPNSGSGANVLTF
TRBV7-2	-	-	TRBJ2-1	TGTGCCAGCAGCACAGCGAGGGGTGAGCAGTTCTTC	CASSTARGEQFF
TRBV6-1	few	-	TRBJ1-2	TGTGCCAGCAAACTGAACCTCCGGGTCCTAGACTCAAGAGGCTACACCTTC	CASKLNLRVLDSRGYTF
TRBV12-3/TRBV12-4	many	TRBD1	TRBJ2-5	TGTGCCCGACAGGGTGGTGTGGAGACCCAGTACTTC	CARQGGVETQYF
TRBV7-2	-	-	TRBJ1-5	TGTGCCAGCAGCTCGAATTCGAGGAGGGATAATCAGCCCCAGCATTTT	CASSSNSRRDNQPQHF
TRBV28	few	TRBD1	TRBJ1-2	TGTGCCAGCAGTTCCCGAGGGACAGCCGATCGATGTACCTTC	CASSSRGTADRCTF
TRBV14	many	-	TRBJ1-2	TGTGCCAGCAGCCAACCAGGCCCCTATGGCTACACCTTC	CASSQPGPYGYTF
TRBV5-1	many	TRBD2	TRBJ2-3	TGCGCCAGCAGCTTGTCTACTAGCGGCACAGATACGCAGTATTTT	CASSLSTSGTDTQYF
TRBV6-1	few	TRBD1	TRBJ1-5	TGTGCCAGCAGGGACAGGGTAAGCAATCAGCCCCAGCATTTT	CASRDRVSNQPQHF
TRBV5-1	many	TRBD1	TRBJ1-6	TGCGCCAGCAGCACAACAGGGGCTAATTCACCCCTCCACTTT	CASSTTGANSPLHF
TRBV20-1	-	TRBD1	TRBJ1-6	TGCAGTGGAACGGGGGGGACAGGTACCAATTCACCCCTCCACTTT	CSGTGGTGTNSPLHF
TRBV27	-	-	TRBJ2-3	TGTGCCAGCAGTTTAAGCTCCCCTAGTGTAGGGGATACGCAGTATTTT	CASSLSSPSVGDTQYF
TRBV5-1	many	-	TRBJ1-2	TGCGCCAGCAGCTTCGGACAGACCTATGGCTACACCTTC	CASSFGQTYGYTF
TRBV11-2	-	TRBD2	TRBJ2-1	TGTGCCAGCAGCTTAGATCCCCTGGGAGCGGGGGGGCGTAATGAGCAGTTCTTC	CASSLDPLGAGGRNEQFF
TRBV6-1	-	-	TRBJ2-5	TGTGCCAGCAGTGGGAACACGGGGGTCCAAGAGACCCAGTACTTC	CASSGNTGVQETQYF
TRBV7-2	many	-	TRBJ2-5	TGTGCCAGCAGCTCGACGATCACCCAAGAGACCCAGTACTTC	CASSSTITQETQYF
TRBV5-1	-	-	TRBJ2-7	TGCGCCAGCAGCTCCAGGGCTTACGAGCAGTACTTC	CASSSRAYEQYF
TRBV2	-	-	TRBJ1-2	TGTGCCACAGAGGGGGTCTTCAACACCTTC	CATEGVFNTF
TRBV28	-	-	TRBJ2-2	TGTGCCAGCAGCTCACGGAACACCCGGGAGATGTTTTTT	CASSSRNTREMFF
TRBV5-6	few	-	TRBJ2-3	TGTGCCAGCAGCCGGGAAAGGGCGAATACGCAGTATTTT	CASSRERANTQYF
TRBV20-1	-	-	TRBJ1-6	TGCAGTGCTGGGGGCTCGGGATTGAAATCACCCCTCCACTTT	CSAGGSGLKSPLHF
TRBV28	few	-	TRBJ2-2	TGTGCCAGCAGTTTATTAGGCGGCCACAAAAACACCGGGGAGCTGTTTTTT	CASSLLGGHKNTGELFF
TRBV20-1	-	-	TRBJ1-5	TGCAGTGCTTTGCTGGATGGGACATCCCATCAGCCCCAGCATTTT	CSALLDGTSHQPQHF
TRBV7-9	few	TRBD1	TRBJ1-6	TGTGCCAGCAGCTTAGACAGGGGCAGTTCACCCCTCCACTTT	CASSLDRGSSPLHF
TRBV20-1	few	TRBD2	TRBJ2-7	TGCAGTGCTAGAGGGGTCACTAGCGCGACACACGAGCAGTACTTC	CSARGVTSATHEQYF
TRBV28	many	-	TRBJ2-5	TGTGCCAGCAGCCAAGCTGAGCTGGAGACCCAGTACTTC	CASSQAELETQYF
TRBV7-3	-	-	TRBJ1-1	TGTGCCAGCAGCTTACGGCAGGGTACTGAAGCTTTCTTT	CASSLRQGTEAFF
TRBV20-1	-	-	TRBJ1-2	TGCTGTGCTAGAGATTATTCGTTTCTGGACGGCCGCTATGGCTACACCTTC	CCARDYSFLDGRYGYTF
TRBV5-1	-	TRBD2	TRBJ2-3	TGCGCCAGCAGCCTTAGCACTAGCGCGAGCACAGATACGCAGTATTTT	CASSLSTSASTDTQYF
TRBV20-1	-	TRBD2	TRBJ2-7	TGCAGTGCCGTCGAGCCCCTAGCGGGAGGTTCCTACGAGCAGTACTTC	CSAVEPLAGGSYEQYF
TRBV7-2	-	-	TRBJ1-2	TGTGCCACCACCCCCCGCGGGAGGAGCAATTATGGCTACACCTTC	CATTPRGRSNYGYTF
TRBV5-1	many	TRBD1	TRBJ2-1	TGCGCCAGCAGCCGAGGACAGGGACCAAGGAATGAGCAGTTCTTC	CASSRGQGPRNEQFF
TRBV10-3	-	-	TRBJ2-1	TGTGCCATCTTTCATAGCAAGGTTAATGAGCAGTTCTTC	CAIFHSKVNEQFF
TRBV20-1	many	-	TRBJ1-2	TGCAGTGCTAGAGAGGGGGCGGGGAGCTATGGCTACACCTTC	CSAREGAGSYGYTF
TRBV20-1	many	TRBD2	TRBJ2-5	TGCAGTGCTCGCGGCGCTAGCGGGAGAAGTTGGGAGACCCAGTACTTC	CSARGASGRSWETQYF
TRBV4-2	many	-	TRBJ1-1	TGTGCCAGCAGCCCCTTCAGTGTTTCAATGAACACTGAAGCTTTCTTT	CASSPFSVSMNTEAFF
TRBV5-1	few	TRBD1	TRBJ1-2	TGCGCCAGCATGTTAGAGACAGGGGGCTACTATGGCTACACCTTC	CASMLETGGYYGYTF
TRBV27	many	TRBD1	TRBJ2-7	TGTGCCAGCAGGCGTTTAGGGACAGGGGCTTTGGAGCAGTACTTC	CASRRLGTGALEQYF
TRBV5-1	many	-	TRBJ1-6	TGCGCCAGCAGCTTGGCTGCCAAGAATTCACCCCTCCACTTT	CASSLAAKNSPLHF
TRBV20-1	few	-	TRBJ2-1	TGCAGTGCTAGGGCCCCAGGGACCAATGAGCAGTTCTTC	CSARAPGTNEQFF
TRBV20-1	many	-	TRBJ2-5	TGCAGTGCTTTTCCCGAGGAGCGGTTACAGTACTTC	CSAFPEERLQYF
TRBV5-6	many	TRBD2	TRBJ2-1	TGTGCCAGCAGCTTGGGCGGGGGGATTTACAATGAGCAGTTCTTC	CASSLGGGIYNEQFF
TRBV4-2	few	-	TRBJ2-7	TGTGCCAGCAGCCAAGATCGACCCTACGAGCAGTACTTC	CASSQDRPYEQYF
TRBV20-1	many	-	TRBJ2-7	TGCAGTGCTAAACAGGGTAGCCACGAGCAGTACTTC	CSAKQGSHEQYF
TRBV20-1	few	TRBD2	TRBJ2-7	TGCAGTGCTAGATCCGGGACTAGCGGTTACGAGCAGTACTTC	CSARSGTSGYEQYF
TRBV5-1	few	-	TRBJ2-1	TGCGCCAGCAGCACCGGCGACAGGAGCTCCTACAATGAGCAGTTCTTC	CASSTGDRSSYNEQFF
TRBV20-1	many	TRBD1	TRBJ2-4	TGCAGTGCTCAACTCGGACAGGGATCAGCCCTAGCCAAAAACATTCAGTACTTC	CSAQLGQGSALAKNIQYF
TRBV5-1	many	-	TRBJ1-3	TGCGCCAGCAGCCCCGGCGGTTCTGGAAACACCATATATTTT	CASSPGGSGNTIYF
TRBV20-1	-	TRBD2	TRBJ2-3	TGCAGTGCTAGAGATGCGGGGGTGACTAGCGGGAGTGCAGATACGCAGGATTTT	CSARDAGVTSGSADTQDF